This passage covers 10 T cell receptor beta chains from one sample sequenced in a study of graft-versus-host responses after intestinal transplantation. These TCRs are of unknown antigen specificity. Sequencing was performed with immunoSEQ multiplex PCR; in TCRdb, only in-frame clones are kept and a portion is missing. The table has 80,000 to 100,000 clones, almost 90% seen once. Sequencing was performed on unstimulated CD4+ T cells sorted from spleen or lymph node cells, taken before intestinal transplant. The receptors here all came from a human donor who received an intestinal transplant.

A few counts support this clone. The genes are TRBV7-6 and TRBJ2-2; a weak D match, TRBD1 (6 bases). The CDR3 runs to 15 residues. V lost 6 bases and J 0 bases, leaving 11 bases between the germline ends. Germline V gives CDR1 SGHVS, CDR2 FNYEAQ. The CDR3, as DNA: TGTGCCAGCAGATCACAGGGCACGAACACCGGGGAGCTGTTTTTT. This codes for CASRSQGTNTGELFF. Variable domain in full (rest from reference TRBV7-6 and TRBJ2-2): GAGVSQSPRYKVTKRGQDVALRCDPISGHVSLYWYRQALGQGPEFLTYFNYEAQQDKSGLPNDRFSAERPEGSISTLTIQRTEQRDSAMYRCASRSQGTNTGELFFGEGSRLTVL.

This clone was recorded a few times. The chain employs TRBV6-1 and TRBJ1-2, with D unresolved. The length of the CDR3 is 15 residues. Per the germline V gene, CDR1 is MNHNS and CDR2 is SASEGT. Trimming took 5 bases from V and 0 from J, leaving 13 bases between them. This CDR3 is CASSPTMRANYGYTF. In DNA, the CDR3 is TGTGCCAGCAGTCCGACTATGCGAGCTAACTATGGCTACACCTTC.

This rearrangement joins TRBV18 to TRBJ2-7, with TRBD1 matching over 10 bases. In germline, CDR1 is KGHSH, CDR2 LQKENI. V trimming: 6 bases; J trimming: 2 bases; junction bases outside the gene matches: 4. The CDR3 consists of 14 residues. This CDR3 is CASSGTGAAYEQYF. The CDR3 coding sequence is TGTGCCAGCTCTGGGACAGGGGCGGCCTACGAGCAGTACTTC.

V and J are TRBV7-9 and TRBJ2-1; D remains unclear. In germline, CDR1 is SEHNR, CDR2 FQNEAQ (reference sequence). The V and J ends lost 2 bases and 7 bases respectively, with 9 bases between them. This CDR3 comprises 13 residues. The CDR3 reads CASSLPVGNEQFF. For the CDR3, the DNA is TGTGCCAGCAGCTTACCCGTCGGGAATGAGCAGTTCTTC. Combining the CDR3 with reference TRBV7-9 and TRBJ2-1 gives the whole variable domain DTGVSQNPRHKITKRGQNVTFRCDPISEHNRLYWYRQTLGQGPEFLTYFQNEAQLEKSRLLSDRFSAERPKGSFSTLEIQRTEQGDSAMYLCASSLPVGNEQFFGPGTRLTVL.

As for this clone: At one end the junction does not follow the germline gene, possibly because of a read error. This chain uses TRBV6-1 with TRBJ1-5; possibly TRBD1 for D (6 bases). The CDR3 is made up of 14 amino acids. Germline loops: CDR1 MNHNS, CDR2 SASEGT. The chain's CDR3 is CVSSAGQFNQPQHF. The CDR3 coding sequence is TGTGTCAGCAGCGCCGGACAGTTTAATCAGCCCCAGCATTTT.

J is TRBJ1-1 and V is TRBV7-3; 7 bases agree with TRBD1. Germline trimming cut 4 bases from V and 3 bases from J; bases unmatched to any gene: 5. This CDR3 spans 14 amino acids. CDR1 is SGHTA and CDR2 is FQGTGA in the germline V gene. The CDR3 sequence: CASSSTGDYTEAFF. Written as DNA, the CDR3 is TGTGCCAGCAGCTCTACAGGGGACTACACTGAAGCTTTCTTT.

The chain carries TRBV4-1 and TRBJ2-1; 11 positions agree with TRBD2. This CDR3 spans 17 amino acids. The V and J ends lost 0 bases and 6 bases, in that order; junction bases with no gene match: 7. Germline lookup yields CDR1 MGHRA and CDR2 YSYEKL. CDR3 amino acids: CASSQDRLAGGGNEQFF. In DNA, the CDR3 is TGCGCCAGCAGCCAAGATCGGCTAGCGGGGGGCGGCAATGAGCAGTTCTTC.

The V and J genes are TRBV29-1 and TRBJ1-4; D remains unclear. Germline V gene data show CDR1 as SQVTM and CDR2 as ANQGSEA. Between the trimmed V and J ends, which lost 6 bases and 8 bases, there was a span of 13 bases. CDR3 length: 12 residues. For the CDR3, the DNA is TGCAGCGTGCTCGCCGCGGAAGAAAAACTGTTTTTT. It yields the protein CSVLAAEEKLFF.

This sequence joins TRBV5-1 and TRBJ2-1; perhaps TRBD2 as D (6 bases). This CDR3 is 19 amino acids long. Trimming removed 2 bases from V and 6 bases from J, with 27 bases in between. Germline CDR1 is SGHRS and CDR2 is YFSETQ. The CDR3 is CASSFLGSGTFASANEQFF. Here the CDR3 DNA reads TGCGCCAGCAGCTTCCTTGGTTCGGGGACTTTTGCGAGCGCCAATGAGCAGTTCTTC.

This chain uses TRBV7-3 with TRBJ2-7; 7 bases fit TRBD1. CDR1 is SGHTA, CDR2 FQGTGA, per germline. The CDR3 spans 16 residues. Trimming at V came to 1 base and at J to 3 bases, leaving 9 bases not matched to a gene. CDR3 nucleotides: TGTGCCAGCAGCTTAATCTCGGTGACAGGGAACTACGAGCAGTACTTC. It specifies CASSLISVTGNYEQYF.